This T cell receptor (beta chain) was identified in a study of PD-1 blockade in mismatch repair-deficient tumors. Looked up from germline, CDR1 is SQVTM and CDR2 is ANQGSEA. This CDR3 has 13 amino acids. Trimming shortened V by 3 bases and J by 2 bases, and 10 bases separated the two germline ends. Clones were read by immunoSEQ multiplex PCR, and TCRdb kept only the in-frame ones, dropping some. This repertoire shows 100,000 or so clones, over 75% found once; its top ten account for roughly 6.3%. The V call is TRBV29-1, the J call TRBJ1-1; D gene ambiguous. The sample here was peripheral blood, taken approximately 35 weeks after starting pembrolizumab. The TCR originated in an adult with mismatch repair-deficient cancer. CDR3 residues: CSVDEFLNTEAFF. The CDR3, as DNA: TGCAGCGTTGATGAGTTCCTTAACACTGAAGCTTTCTTT.